What follows describes a single T cell receptor (beta chain). Followed longitudinally, the Seattle patients had been enrolled during active infection. CDR3 size: 13 residues. Looked up from germline, CDR1 is SGHRS and CDR2 is YFSETQ. Trimming stripped 4 bases from V and 2 bases from J, with 10 bases between. Repertoires were generated with immunoSEQ multiplex PCR, while TCRdb's copy carries only in-frame clones and drops some. Of about 260,000 clones in the sample, about nine tenths were seen once. The sample originates from a study of blood T cell repertoires in COVID-19. Across the whole study: Acute-phase and convalescent COVID-19 samples originated in the United States, Italy and Spain. Nucleic acid was either cDNA or gDNA, and it came from T cells, B-cell-depleted T cells, or PBMCs.

The sample taken for sequencing was peripheral blood. The TCR originated in a person aged 18 to 29 with COVID-19, enrolled during active disease. The genes are TRBV5-1 and TRBJ2-7; D not resolved. The CDR3 here is CASSTVGAYEQYF. In nucleotides, the CDR3 is TGCGCCAGCAGCACCGTCGGAGCCTACGAGCAGTACTTC.